These T cell receptor beta chains were read from a single sample in a study of blood T cell repertoires in COVID-19. Profiling relied on immunoSEQ multiplex PCR, and the TCRdb table lists in-frame clones only, not all of them. The sample shows roughly 140,000 clones, more than 75% of them seen only once. Material: PBMCs or T cells enriched from blood (not recorded which). These receptors were taken from a man between 60 and 75 years old who had recovered from COVID-19. Each CDR3 is given with its conserved first and last residue. The D gene is left open where the match is weak. Not all rows give a size; the values are once, few, many and, for expanded clones, a class.

CASSLQGGNSPLHF | TGTGCCAGCAGCCTACAGGGGGGTAATTCACCCCTCCACTTT | . | TRBJ1-6 | TRBD1 | TRBV5-4
CASSTSGLNEQFF | TGTGCCAGCAGCACTAGCGGGCTAAATGAGCAGTTCTTC | . | TRBJ2-1 | TRBD2 | TRBV7-3
CASTLTGLNSPLHF | TGTGCCAGCACCCTGACAGGCTTGAATTCACCCCTCCACTTT | . | TRBJ1-6 | . | TRBV6-5
CASSQDIQVSSYEQYF | TGCGCCAGCAGCCAAGATATACAGGTTAGCTCCTACGAGCAGTACTTC | . | TRBJ2-7 | . | TRBV4-1
CASSPTGLARDIQYF | TGTGCCAGTAGTCCCACGGGACTAGCTAGGGACATTCAGTACTTC | . | TRBJ2-4 | TRBD2 | TRBV19
CASSLGRGSNSPLHF | TGTGCCAGCAGCTTAGGCAGGGGGTCAAATTCACCCCTCCACTTT | . | TRBJ1-6 | TRBD1 | TRBV11-2
CASSNPGRGDGYTF | TGTGCCAGCAGCAACCCGGGCAGGGGCGACGGCTACACCTTC | . | TRBJ1-2 | . | TRBV6-5
CASSLALAGGPYEQYF | TGTGCCAGCAGCTTAGCCCTAGCGGGAGGTCCCTACGAGCAGTACTTC | . | TRBJ2-7 | TRBD2 | TRBV7-2
CASSPLDSSYEQYF | TGTGCCAGCTCACCGCTGGACAGCTCCTACGAGCAGTACTTC | once | TRBJ2-7 | . | TRBV18
CASSVSPRTTSYEQYF | TGTGCCAGCAGCGTATCCCCTCGGACTACCTCCTACGAGCAGTACTTC | . | TRBJ2-7 | . | TRBV9
CASSRLTGSGYGYTF | TGTGCCAGCAGCCGACTGACAGGGTCTGGCTATGGCTACACCTTC | . | TRBJ1-2 | TRBD1 | TRBV14
CASRSRASYEQYF | TGTGCCAGTAGGAGCAGGGCCTCCTACGAGCAGTACTTC | . | TRBJ2-7 | . | TRBV19
CASSSRDRDNEQFF | TGTGCCAGCAGCTCCAGGGACAGGGACAATGAGCAGTTCTTC | . | TRBJ2-1 | TRBD1 | TRBV5-4
CASSNRGDYGYTF | TGTGCCAGTAGTAACAGGGGGGACTATGGCTACACCTTC | few | TRBJ1-2 | TRBD1 | TRBV19
CASSSGQSYNSPLHF | TGTGCCAGCAGCTCGGGACAGTCCTATAATTCACCCCTCCACTTT | once | TRBJ1-6 | TRBD1 | TRBV5-8
CASSDTGTGGEKLFF | TGTGCCAGCAGCGATACCGGGACAGGGGGCGAAAAACTGTTTTTT | . | TRBJ1-4 | TRBD1 | TRBV9
CASSQEAGKYEQYF | TGTGCCAGCAGCCAAGAAGCGGGAAAATACGAGCAGTACTTC | . | TRBJ2-7 | TRBD2 | TRBV3-1/TRBV3-2
CASISQGRGYTF | TGTGCCAGCATCTCACAGGGCCGCGGCTACACCTTC | . | TRBJ1-2 | . | TRBV28
CASSNLPKLKEAFF | TGTGCCAGTAGTAATTTACCTAAACTAAAAGAAGCTTTCTTT | . | TRBJ1-1 | . | TRBV19
CSVVWQGTDTQYF | TGCAGCGTTGTGTGGCAGGGAACAGATACGCAGTATTTT | . | TRBJ2-3 | . | TRBV29-1
CAISPGYTEAFF | TGTGCCATCAGCCCGGGTTACACTGAAGCTTTCTTT | . | TRBJ1-1 | . | TRBV10-3
CASNKMGGQPQHF | TGTGCCAGCAACAAAATGGGCGGGCAGCCCCAGCATTTT | . | TRBJ1-5 | . | TRBV12-3/TRBV12-4
CASGRDTEANIYF | TGTGCTAGTGGCCGGGACACCGAGGCCAACATATATTTT | . | TRBJ1-3 | . | TRBV12-5
CASSFNREYSPLHF | TGTGCCAGCAGTTTTAACAGAGAATATTCACCCCTCCACTTT | . | TRBJ1-6 | . | TRBV27
CASSVVAGVTEAFF | TGTGCCAGCAGCGTAGTCGCAGGGGTCACTGAAGCTTTCTTT | . | TRBJ1-1 | . | TRBV9
CASSYPEGGYGYTF | TGTGCCAGCAGTTACCCCGAAGGGGGCTATGGCTACACCTTC | . | TRBJ1-2 | . | TRBV6-2/TRBV6-3
CASSRTRGQFNGELFF | TGCGCCAGCAGCAGAACCAGGGGGCAGTTTAACGGGGAGCTGTTTTTT | . | TRBJ2-2 | TRBD1 | TRBV5-1
CASSPNPAGVHYGYTF | TGTGCCAGCAGCCCCAATCCGGCAGGGGTCCACTATGGCTACACCTTC | . | TRBJ1-2 | . | TRBV27
CASSSRGTTALYGYTF | TGTGCCAGCAGTTCCCGGGGAACAACAGCACTCTATGGCTACACCTTC | once | TRBJ1-2 | . | TRBV13
CASSMDREHYEQYF | TGTGCCAGTAGTATGGACAGGGAGCACTACGAGCAGTACTTC | . | TRBJ2-7 | TRBD1 | TRBV19
CASSRRSPGGPYNEQFF | TGTGCCAGTAGTCGCCGCTCCCCAGGGGGCCCCTACAATGAGCAGTTCTTC | . | TRBJ2-1 | TRBD1 | TRBV19
CASSHWKQGEETQYF | TGTGCCAGCAGCCATTGGAAACAGGGCGAAGAGACCCAGTACTTC | . | TRBJ2-5 | . | TRBV3-1/TRBV3-2
CASSLVSDQPQHF | TGTGCCAGCAGCTTAGTGTCCGATCAGCCCCAGCATTTT | . | TRBJ1-5 | . | TRBV7-2
CASQGVEQYF | TGTGCCAGCCAGGGGGTGGAGCAGTACTTC | . | TRBJ2-7 | TRBD1 | TRBV2
CASDALHRLAGRGNEQFF | TGTGCCAGTGATGCCCTTCACCGACTAGCGGGAAGGGGGAATGAGCAGTTCTTC | once | TRBJ2-1 | TRBD2 | TRBV19
CASSEFTGMETQYF | TGCGCCAGCAGTGAGTTCACCGGGATGGAGACCCAGTACTTC | . | TRBJ2-5 | . | TRBV10-2
CAWSGGQVFHF | TGTGCCTGGAGTGGGGGACAGGTTTTCCACTTT | . | TRBJ1-6 | TRBD1 | TRBV30
CASTRTGGKAEQYF | TGTGCCAGCACCCGGACAGGGGGTAAGGCCGAGCAGTACTTC | . | TRBJ2-7 | TRBD1 | TRBV28
CASSIARSYINEQFF | TGTGCCAGTAGTATCGCCAGGTCTTATATCAATGAGCAGTTCTTC | . | TRBJ2-1 | . | TRBV19
CASSQGFGLNEKLFF | TGTGCCAGCAGCCAAGGCTTCGGGTTAAATGAAAAACTGTTTTTT | . | TRBJ1-4 | . | TRBV3-1/TRBV3-2
CASGRRVGAEAFF | TGTGCCAGCGGGCGCAGGGTGGGCGCTGAAGCTTTCTTT | . | TRBJ1-1 | . | TRBV12-3/TRBV12-4
CASNTGVSNQPQHF | TGTGCCAGTAATACAGGGGTTAGCAATCAGCCCCAGCATTTT | . | TRBJ1-5 | TRBD1 | TRBV19
CASSKGTSGRTKFF | TGTGCCAGCAGCAAAGGGACTAGCGGGAGAACGAAGTTCTTC | . | TRBJ2-1 | . | TRBV21-1
CASSEISLQPQHF | TGTGCCAGCAGTGAAATTAGCCTTCAGCCCCAGCATTTT | . | TRBJ1-5 | . | TRBV6-1
CASSSGGGATYNEQFF | TGTGCCAGCAGCTCCGGTGGGGGGGCGACCTACAATGAGCAGTTCTTC | . | TRBJ2-1 | . | TRBV5-4
CASSTAGGGLRVQPQHF | TGTGCCAGTAGTACCGCAGGGGGCGGTTTAAGGGTCCAGCCCCAGCATTTT | once | TRBJ1-5 | TRBD1 | TRBV19
CASRDRALNTEAFF | TGTGCCAGCAGAGACAGGGCCCTGAACACTGAAGCTTTCTTT | . | TRBJ1-1 | TRBD1 | TRBV7-9
CACEQESSYNSPLHF | TGTGCCTGCGAACAGGAGAGCTCCTATAATTCACCCCTCCACTTT | . | TRBJ1-6 | . | TRBV30
CATSRAVFSYNEQFF | TGTGCCACCAGCAGAGCTGTATTCTCCTACAATGAGCAGTTCTTC | . | TRBJ2-1 | . | TRBV15
CASRGDRGMNTEAFF | TGTGCCAGCAGGGGGGACAGGGGGATGAACACTGAAGCTTTCTTT | once | TRBJ1-1 | TRBD1 | TRBV6-5
CASSLGQNSYEQYF | TGTGCCAGCAGCCTGGGACAAAACTCCTACGAGCAGTACTTC | few | TRBJ2-7 | . | TRBV3-1/TRBV3-2
CASSQVPGQTNYGYTF | TGTGCCAGCAGCCAAGTCCCGGGACAAACTAACTATGGCTACACCTTC | . | TRBJ1-2 | . | TRBV3-1/TRBV3-2
CASSWRGTGNEQFF | TGTGCCAGCAGCTGGCGGGGGACTGGGAATGAGCAGTTCTTC | . | TRBJ2-1 | TRBD2 | TRBV5-5
CASSLVGQITDTQYF | TGTGCCAGCAGCTTAGTAGGACAAATCACAGATACGCAGTATTTT | . | TRBJ2-3 | . | TRBV7-8